This T cell receptor (beta chain) was profiled in a study of cytomegalovirus exposure and HLA in healthy donors. V lost 1 base and J lost 4; bases outside the gene matches: 2. Germline V gene lookup returns CDR1 SSHAT and CDR2 FNYEAQ (reference sequence). This CDR3 spans 16 amino acids. Amplification used 60 Vbeta primers and 13 Jbeta primers. The protocol was immunoSEQ multiplex PCR, while the TCRdb copy is restricted to in-frame clones and leaves out a portion. The table lists over 95,000 clones, 60% to 85% of them singletons. The count of this clone is one. Its antigen is currently unknown. General study findings and limits: An analysis that came later showed most CMV-associated TCR beta chains appearing HLA-restricted. The listing of roughly 160 TCR beta chains classed them as cytomegalovirus-associated.

The sequencing sample was made of PBMCs. The source is a female donor in good health and CMV-seronegative. The V and J genes are TRBV7-7 and TRBJ2-5; TRBD2 aligns across 14 bases. Written as DNA, the CDR3 is TGTGCCAGCAGCTTAGGGACTAGCGGGGGGACAGAGACCCAGTACTTC. It specifies CASSLGTSGGTETQYF.